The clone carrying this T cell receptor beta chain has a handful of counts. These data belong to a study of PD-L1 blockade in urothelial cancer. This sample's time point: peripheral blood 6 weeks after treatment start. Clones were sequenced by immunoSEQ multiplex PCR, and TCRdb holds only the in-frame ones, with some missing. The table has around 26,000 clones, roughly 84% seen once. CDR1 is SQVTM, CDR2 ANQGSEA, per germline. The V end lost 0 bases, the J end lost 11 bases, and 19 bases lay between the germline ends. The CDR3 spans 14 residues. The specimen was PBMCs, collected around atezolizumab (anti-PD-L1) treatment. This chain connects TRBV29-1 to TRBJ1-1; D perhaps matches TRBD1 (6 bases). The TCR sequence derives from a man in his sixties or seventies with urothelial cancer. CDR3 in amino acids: CSVEDPTGSSLAFF. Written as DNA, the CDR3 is TGCAGCGTTGAAGATCCTACAGGGAGTAGTTTGGCTTTCTTT.